This T cell receptor beta chain originates from a study of OX40 agonist ivuxolimab in advanced cancers. Notes on the research overall: Ivuxolimab, which targeted the costimulatory receptor OX40 (CD134), was an agonistic, fully human IgG2 monoclonal antibody. Of the roughly 51 patients in dose escalation, some 20 had hepatocellular carcinoma, around 15 had melanoma, 9 had renal cell carcinoma and 9 had head and neck cancer. Intravenous ivuxolimab was administered to patients every 2 weeks at six dose levels: 0.01, 0.1, 0.3, 1.5, 3 and 10 mg/kg. In the dose-escalation cohort, 82.7% of patients were male, and the mean age was around 60 years, with a range of 23 to 79. Peripheral TCRbeta sequencing was intended to test whether TCR sequence diversity was altered and clonal T-cell expansion was caused by ivuxolimab. Three dose-escalation patients achieved partial responses, one with hepatocellular carcinoma and two with cutaneous melanoma. Patients were allowed to have had prior anti-PD-1, anti-PD-L1 or anti-CTLA-4 therapy, and more than 30% of the dose-escalation patients had previously received checkpoint inhibitors. The monotherapy dose-escalation portion (N = 52 patients) of the phase I ivuxolimab trial is reported in the paper.

Summary of the overall study and its limitations: Antigen specificity was not determined for the clonally expanded peripheral T cells. Low levels of normalized T-cell clonal expansion were also seen in some nonresponding patients. At doses of 0.1 to 3.0 mg/kg, clonal expansion of both CD4+ and CD8+ blood T cells was observed from baseline to week 6. On average, CD8+ T cells showed more expanded clones than CD4+ T cells after ivuxolimab. In the 0.1-3.0 mg/kg groups, partial responders were among the patients with the lowest normalized peripheral clonal expansion, particularly in CD8+ T cells.

For sequencing of the TCRbeta CDR3 region, genomic DNA was extracted from the sorted cells. The immunoSEQ Assay was used to sequence the TCRbeta CDR3 regions. The table comes from immuneACCESS by way of TCRdb, which keeps in-frame sequences with V and J called. Part of the clones is missing from these tables; in studies checked, under half for an unresolved V gene and the rest for unknown reasons. Recorded for this sample are around 49,000 clones; approximately 88% of them occurred a single time. The ten largest clones take up about 15% of the sample. V sheds 2 bases and J sheds 3 bases, leaving 11 bases between their ends. The CDR3 contains 14 residues, cysteine and phenylalanine counted. The read is trimmed to its CDR3 DNA, 42 bases read in frame from base 1. CDR1 and CDR2 are read off the germline V gene (reference sequence) as MNHNY and SVGAGI. The trial excluded patients who had a history of autoimmune disease or who were on systemic immunosuppression. In every dose cohort, peripheral blood was drawn for TCR sequencing at baseline, cycle 4 day 1, and cycle 7 day 1. Samples came from an open-label, multicenter, first-in-human phase I dose-escalation trial of ivuxolimab. Adults with locally advanced or metastatic melanoma, renal cell carcinoma, hepatocellular carcinoma or head and neck squamous cell carcinoma were enrolled in the trial. CD4+ and CD8+ T cells were sorted separately from peripheral blood before TCR sequencing.

To note about this clone: Its target antigen remains unknown. No base qualities exist here, and no much larger clone lies one base off it.

Sequenced here: CD4+ or CD8+ T cells sorted from blood, sampled in a trial of the OX40 agonist ivuxolimab. The source is an adult with an advanced solid tumor such as melanoma, head and neck, liver or kidney cancer. The chain links TRBV6-6 with TRBJ2-7, and TRBD1 may be the D gene, going by 5 matching bases. The DNA sequence reads TGTGCCAGCAGTTACATGACAGTTAACTACGAGCAGTACTTC. Its product reads: CASSYMTVNYEQYF.